This TCR beta chain originates from a study of regulatory T cells in long-lasting Graves disease. With iRepertoire HTBI primers and Arm-PCR of CDR3 regions, TCR beta libraries were built. TCRdb fed the multiplex PCR reads into MiXCR, producing one record per CDR3 protein. The sample holds 200,000 to 250,000 distinct CDR3 sequences, approximately 19% seen once. Findings of the study overall: Persistent-disease Graves' patients showed less TCR diversity than new cases.

Noted time point: newly diagnosed GD, antithyroid drugs for less than 3 months. From RNA extracted from PBMCs, the TCR library was made. Points on this clonotype: Its antigen is as yet unknown.

Per germline, CDR1 MDHEN and CDR2 SYDVKM. Trimming removed 3 bases from V and 2 bases from J, with 8 bases in between. The length of the CDR3 is 13 residues. This sample also appeared in a second study, on T cells in Graves' hyperthyroidism and ophthalmopathy.

This chain links TRBV28 with TRBJ2-7; D is perhaps TRBD2 (5 bases). The sequence was obtained from a woman aged 30 to 39 with Graves disease. Source: peripheral blood mononuclear cells (PBMCs), taken at new diagnosis, from a patient treated with antithyroid drugs. CDR3 coding DNA: TGTGCCAGCAGTTTCCCGGGAACCTACGAGCAGTACTTC. Protein: CASSFPGTYEQYF.